Below, one TCR beta chain is given with its context. The antigen remains undetermined. This record belongs to a study of T cell responses to AZD1222 COVID-19 vaccine. Study details: Pooling covered second doses at about 4 or about 12 weeks.

General study results and limits: Nearly half of spike-specific TCRs reportedly target variant regions that are unmutated in the B.1.351 and B.1.1.7 variants.

This table comes from immunoSEQ multiplex PCR, and its TCRdb copy is limited to in-frame clones, with some not included. In the table there are some 100,000 clones, 85% to 90% of which are singletons. The sequencing used peripheral blood, collected on day 0 of AZD1222 vaccination. The sequence came from an adult in good health.

In DNA, the CDR3 is TGTGCCAGCAGTTACACGGCGAACGTGCGCACTGAAGCTTTCTTT. Amino acid sequence: CASSYTANVRTEAFF. J is TRBJ1-1 and V is TRBV6-5; D remains ambiguous. The CDR3 length is 15 residues. The V end lost 2 bases, the J end lost 4 bases, and 14 bases lay between the germline ends. Germline V gene lookup returns CDR1 MNHEY and CDR2 SVGAGI.